This is a list of T cell receptor beta chains from one sample in a study of T-cell reconstitution after alpha-beta-depleted transplantation in children. TCRdb itself ran the PCR reads through MiXCR, one entry per CDR3 protein. Among 540,000 or so distinct CDR3 sequences listed, 20% to 25% were seen once. Sequenced material: PBMCs, mostly from graft donor cells, taken 360 days after TCRalphabeta/CD19-depleted stem cell transplant. Receptors were obtained from a boy in the first two years of life who had a stem cell transplant for acute myeloid leukemia, so the T cells may come from the graft donor. The CDR3 runs from the conserved cysteine through the conserved F or W. The order of the fields is J gene, D gene, V gene, clone size, CDR3 protein, CDR3 DNA. D genes are given only for firm matches. Clone sizes are given selectively: once, few, many, or a class where the clone is expanded.

J: TRBJ2-3; D: NA; V: TRBV29-1; size: many; CDR3: CSGEVTDTQYF; DNA: TGCAGCGGAGAAGTCACAGATACGCAGTATTTT
J: TRBJ2-3; D: NA; V: TRBV12-3/TRBV12-4; size: many; CDR3: CASSRGFTDTQYF; DNA: TGTGCCAGCAGCAGGGGATTCACAGATACGCAGTATTTT
J: TRBJ2-1; D: NA; V: TRBV7-9; size: NA; CDR3: CASSLTQNNEQFF; DNA: TGTGCCAGCAGCTTAACACAGAACAATGAGCAGTTCTTC
J: TRBJ2-6; D: TRBD2; V: TRBV15; size: NA; CDR3: CATGGEGTGANVLTF; DNA: TGTGCCACCGGAGGGGAGGGTACTGGGGCCAACGTCCTGACTTTC
J: TRBJ2-1; D: TRBD1; V: TRBV12-3/TRBV12-4; size: NA; CDR3: CASSTPGTAYNEQFF; DNA: TGTGCCAGCAGTACCCCCGGGACAGCATACAATGAGCAGTTCTTC
J: TRBJ2-2; D: TRBD2; V: TRBV27; size: NA; CDR3: CASSLAGGRVWTGELFF; DNA: TGTGCCAGCAGTTTAGCCGGGGGGAGGGTCTGGACCGGGGAGCTGTTTTTT
J: TRBJ2-4; D: NA; V: TRBV28; size: many; CDR3: CASSLYNIQYF; DNA: TGTGCCAGCAGTTTATATAACATTCAGTACTTC
J: TRBJ2-1; D: TRBD1; V: TRBV7-2; size: many; CDR3: CASSFTRTGGNEQFF; DNA: TGTGCCAGCAGCTTTACCCGCACAGGGGGCAATGAGCAGTTCTTC
J: TRBJ2-1; D: TRBD1; V: TRBV7-3; size: NA; CDR3: CASSGPGQGNEQFF; DNA: TGTGCCAGCAGCGGCCCCGGACAGGGCAATGAGCAGTTCTTC
J: TRBJ2-1; D: TRBD2; V: TRBV12-3/TRBV12-4; size: many; CDR3: CASSGGGGLYNEQFF; DNA: TGTGCCAGCAGCGGGGGGGGCGGCCTCTACAATGAGCAGTTCTTC
J: TRBJ1-2; D: NA; V: TRBV19; size: NA; CDR3: CASSLRRRIYGYTF; DNA: TGTGCCAGTAGCCTCCGGAGACGGATCTATGGCTACACCTTC
J: TRBJ2-4; D: TRBD1; V: TRBV11-2; size: NA; CDR3: CASSLPSTGQGFENIQYF; DNA: TGTGCCAGCAGCTTACCCTCGACGGGACAGGGATTCGAAAACATTCAGTACTTC
J: TRBJ2-3; D: TRBD2; V: TRBV7-2; size: NA; CDR3: CASSTRLAGRTDTQYF; DNA: TGTGCCAGCAGCACTAGACTAGCGGGGCGCACAGATACGCAGTATTTT
J: TRBJ1-2; D: NA; V: TRBV20-1; size: many; CDR3: CSAREGSYGYTF; DNA: TGCAGTGCTAGAGAGGGTTCCTATGGCTACACCTTC
J: TRBJ2-3; D: TRBD2; V: TRBV10-3; size: NA; CDR3: CAISETIAGPDTQYF; DNA: TGTGCCATCAGTGAGACGATAGCGGGGCCCGATACGCAGTATTTT
J: TRBJ2-3; D: TRBD1; V: TRBV28; size: many; CDR3: CASKAGTGGSDTQYF; DNA: TGTGCCAGCAAAGCCGGGACAGGGGGGTCAGATACGCAGTATTTT
J: TRBJ2-5; D: NA; V: TRBV7-6; size: NA; CDR3: CASSWAAWETQYF; DNA: TGTGCCAGCAGCTGGGCGGCTTGGGAGACCCAGTACTTC
J: TRBJ2-1; D: TRBD2; V: TRBV5-1; size: few; CDR3: CASSLNGGAVNEQFF; DNA: TGCGCCAGCAGCTTGAACGGGGGGGCCGTCAATGAGCAGTTCTTC
J: TRBJ2-5; D: TRBD1; V: TRBV7-6; size: few; CDR3: CASSPTGAPPQETQYF; DNA: TGTGCCAGCAGCCCGACAGGGGCCCCTCCCCAAGAGACCCAGTACTTC
J: TRBJ2-2; D: TRBD1; V: TRBV10-3; size: many; CDR3: CATTGGDRDTGELFF; DNA: TGTGCCACCACAGGCGGGGACAGGGACACCGGGGAGCTGTTTTTT
J: TRBJ2-7; D: TRBD2; V: TRBV5-1; size: NA; CDR3: CASSSRTSGGEEQYF; DNA: TGCGCCAGCAGCTCCAGGACTAGCGGGGGAGAGGAGCAGTACTTC
J: TRBJ1-3; D: NA; V: TRBV11-2; size: NA; CDR3: CASSLGGSSGNTIYF; DNA: TGTGCCAGCAGCTTAGGGGGCAGCTCTGGAAACACCATATATTTT
J: TRBJ2-4; D: TRBD2; V: TRBV20-1; size: NA; CDR3: CSATTSGGVAKNIQYF; DNA: TGCAGTGCTACGACTAGCGGGGGGGTGGCCAAAAACATTCAGTACTTC
J: TRBJ1-1; D: TRBD1; V: TRBV5-6; size: many; CDR3: CASSLGRLAGQAFF; DNA: TGTGCCAGCAGCTTGGGGCGTCTAGCGGGACAGGCTTTCTTT
J: TRBJ2-6; D: NA; V: TRBV6-1; size: few; CDR3: CASRTGTSSSGANVLTF; DNA: TGTGCCAGCAGGACCGGGACATCTTCCTCTGGGGCCAACGTCCTGACTTTC
J: TRBJ2-3; D: NA; V: TRBV19; size: many; CDR3: CASKRGGTSTDTQYF; DNA: TGTGCCAGTAAAAGAGGGGGAACTAGCACAGATACGCAGTATTTT
J: TRBJ2-2; D: TRBD1; V: TRBV15; size: NA; CDR3: CATSVDRVNTGELFF; DNA: TGTGCCACCAGCGTTGACAGGGTGAACACCGGGGAGCTGTTTTTT
J: TRBJ2-3; D: NA; V: TRBV13; size: few; CDR3: CASSLSLGPTDTQYF; DNA: TGTGCCAGCAGCTTAAGTCTCGGCCCCACAGATACGCAGTATTTT
J: TRBJ2-5; D: NA; V: TRBV20-1; size: NA; CDR3: CSARDRIDVKETQYF; DNA: TGCAGTGCTAGAGACAGGATAGACGTAAAAGAGACCCAGTACTTC
J: TRBJ1-5; D: TRBD1; V: TRBV20-1; size: many; CDR3: CSAPPGGHQPQHF; DNA: TGCAGTGCGCCTCCAGGGGGCCATCAGCCCCAGCATTTT
J: TRBJ2-3; D: NA; V: TRBV4-3; size: NA; CDR3: CATSQDRGLGTDTQYF; DNA: TGCGCCACCAGCCAAGACCGGGGCTTGGGCACAGATACGCAGTATTTT
J: TRBJ2-5; D: TRBD2; V: TRBV20-1; size: NA; CDR3: CSVFSGGARETQYF; DNA: TGCAGTGTATTTAGCGGGGGGGCTCGGGAGACCCAGTACTTC
J: TRBJ2-1; D: NA; V: TRBV24-1; size: once; CDR3: CATSDKVPTGAYNEQFF; DNA: TGTGCCACCAGTGATAAGGTCCCGACCGGCGCCTACAATGAGCAGTTCTTC
J: TRBJ2-3; D: NA; V: TRBV29-1; size: NA; CDR3: CSVAPTRGGTDTQYF; DNA: TGCAGCGTTGCCCCAACTAGAGGGGGCACAGATACGCAGTATTTT
J: TRBJ2-1; D: NA; V: TRBV5-1; size: NA; CDR3: CASSLKGAYNEQFF; DNA: TGCGCCAGCAGCTTAAAGGGGGCCTACAATGAGCAGTTCTTC
J: TRBJ2-2; D: NA; V: TRBV2; size: many; CDR3: CAIDTADTGELFF; DNA: TGTGCCATAGACACCGCGGACACCGGGGAGCTGTTTTTT
J: TRBJ2-1; D: NA; V: TRBV4-3; size: NA; CDR3: CASSQDAKMVNNEQFF; DNA: TGCGCCAGCAGCCAAGACGCAAAAATGGTAAACAATGAGCAGTTCTTC
J: TRBJ2-5; D: TRBD2; V: TRBV20-1; size: NA; CDR3: CSASQGFRGGVRETQYF; DNA: TGCAGTGCTAGTCAAGGGTTCCGCGGGGGGGTTCGAGAGACCCAGTACTTC
J: TRBJ2-5; D: NA; V: TRBV6-2/TRBV6-3; size: NA; CDR3: CASSYPTYGLYRETQYF; DNA: TGTGCCAGCAGTTACCCAACGTACGGACTATATCGAGAGACCCAGTACTTC
J: TRBJ2-5; D: TRBD2; V: TRBV12-3/TRBV12-4; size: NA; CDR3: CASSFQRGGGETQYF; DNA: TGTGCCAGCAGTTTTCAGCGGGGGGGCGGAGAGACCCAGTACTTC
J: TRBJ2-1; D: TRBD2; V: TRBV12-3/TRBV12-4; size: few; CDR3: CASTPGTSSHNEQFF; DNA: TGTGCCAGCACACCCGGGACTAGCTCCCACAATGAGCAGTTCTTC
J: TRBJ1-1; D: TRBD1; V: TRBV6-1; size: few; CDR3: CASSTYRGHDEAFF; DNA: TGTGCCAGCAGTACATACAGGGGGCATGATGAAGCTTTCTTT
J: TRBJ2-7; D: TRBD1; V: TRBV6-1; size: NA; CDR3: CASSLTRDSSYEQYF; DNA: TGTGCCAGCAGTCTTACCCGGGACAGCTCCTACGAGCAGTACTTC
J: TRBJ2-7; D: TRBD2; V: TRBV20-1; size: few; CDR3: CSARDMGLEIYEQYF; DNA: TGCAGTGCTAGAGATATGGGACTAGAAATATACGAGCAGTACTTC
J: TRBJ1-4; D: TRBD1; V: TRBV20-1; size: many; CDR3: CSATPGQVSREKLFF; DNA: TGCAGTGCTACCCCGGGACAGGTCAGCCGGGAAAAACTGTTTTTT
J: TRBJ1-1; D: NA; V: TRBV30; size: NA; CDR3: CAWRRAAEAFF; DNA: TGTGCCTGGAGGAGGGCGGCTGAAGCTTTCTTT
J: TRBJ1-1; D: NA; V: TRBV12-3/TRBV12-4; size: NA; CDR3: CASSLAQWNTEAFF; DNA: TGTGCCAGCAGTTTGGCCCAGTGGAACACTGAAGCTTTCTTT
J: TRBJ1-3; D: TRBD1; V: TRBV12-3/TRBV12-4; size: many; CDR3: CASSLGWTGIAHTIYF; DNA: TGTGCCAGCAGTTTAGGGTGGACAGGGATTGCGCACACCATATATTTT
J: TRBJ2-5; D: NA; V: TRBV28; size: few; CDR3: CASSSISSGETQYF; DNA: TGTGCCAGCAGTTCGATTTCCAGCGGAGAGACCCAGTACTTC
J: TRBJ2-2; D: NA; V: TRBV5-1; size: many; CDR3: CASSFPGRGLRTGELFF; DNA: TGCGCCAGCAGCTTCCCGGGGCGGGGACTGAGAACCGGGGAGCTGTTTTTT
J: TRBJ1-1; D: TRBD1; V: TRBV11-2; size: NA; CDR3: CASSAKQGALVGDTEAFF; DNA: TGTGCCAGCAGCGCGAAACAGGGGGCGCTGGTAGGGGACACTGAAGCTTTCTTT
J: TRBJ2-7; D: NA; V: TRBV12-3/TRBV12-4; size: NA; CDR3: CASNPGAGAASPYEQYF; DNA: TGTGCCAGCAACCCCGGTGCGGGGGCGGCCTCCCCCTACGAGCAGTACTTC
J: TRBJ2-5; D: NA; V: TRBV5-1; size: NA; CDR3: CASSPWRRASQETQYF; DNA: TGCGCCAGCAGCCCCTGGCGGAGGGCCTCACAAGAGACCCAGTACTTC
J: TRBJ2-6; D: NA; V: TRBV28; size: NA; CDR3: CASSPGVWSGANVLTF; DNA: TGTGCCAGCAGCCCAGGGGTTTGGTCTGGGGCCAACGTCCTGACTTTC
J: TRBJ1-4; D: TRBD1; V: TRBV20-1; size: NA; CDR3: CSAPGGQGARRKEKLFF; DNA: TGCAGTGCTCCTGGGGGACAGGGGGCACGGAGGAAAGAAAAACTGTTTTTT
J: TRBJ1-3; D: NA; V: TRBV9; size: many; CDR3: CASSVGVISGNTIYF; DNA: TGTGCCAGCAGCGTAGGGGTCATCTCTGGAAACACCATATATTTT
J: TRBJ1-2; D: TRBD1; V: TRBV5-1; size: few; CDR3: CASSLVTGFGYGYTF; DNA: TGCGCCAGCAGCTTGGTGACAGGGTTTGGATATGGCTACACCTTC
J: TRBJ1-1; D: NA; V: TRBV10-3; size: NA; CDR3: CAISDPHDSRYTEAFF; DNA: TGTGCCATCAGTGACCCCCACGACAGTCGTTACACTGAAGCTTTCTTT
J: TRBJ2-3; D: NA; V: TRBV20-1; size: few; CDR3: CSAPRGAGASTDTQYF; DNA: TGCAGTGCTCCTAGGGGGGCCGGGGCAAGCACAGATACGCAGTATTTT